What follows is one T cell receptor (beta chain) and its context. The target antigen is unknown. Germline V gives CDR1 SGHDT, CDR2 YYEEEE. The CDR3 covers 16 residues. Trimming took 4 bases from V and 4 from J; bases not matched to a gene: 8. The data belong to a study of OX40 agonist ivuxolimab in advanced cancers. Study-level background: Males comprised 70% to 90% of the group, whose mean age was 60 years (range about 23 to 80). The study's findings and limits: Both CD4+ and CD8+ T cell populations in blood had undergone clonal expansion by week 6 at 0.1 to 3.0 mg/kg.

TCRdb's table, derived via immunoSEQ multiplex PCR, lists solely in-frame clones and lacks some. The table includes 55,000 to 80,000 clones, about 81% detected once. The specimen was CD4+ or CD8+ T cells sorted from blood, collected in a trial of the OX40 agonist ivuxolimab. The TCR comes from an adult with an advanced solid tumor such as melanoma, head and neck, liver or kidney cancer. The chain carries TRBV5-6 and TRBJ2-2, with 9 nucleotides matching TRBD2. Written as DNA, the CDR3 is TGTGCCAGCAGCCCGAGGGCGGGAGGGGCCACCGGGGAGCTGTTTTTT. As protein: CASSPRAGGATGELFF.